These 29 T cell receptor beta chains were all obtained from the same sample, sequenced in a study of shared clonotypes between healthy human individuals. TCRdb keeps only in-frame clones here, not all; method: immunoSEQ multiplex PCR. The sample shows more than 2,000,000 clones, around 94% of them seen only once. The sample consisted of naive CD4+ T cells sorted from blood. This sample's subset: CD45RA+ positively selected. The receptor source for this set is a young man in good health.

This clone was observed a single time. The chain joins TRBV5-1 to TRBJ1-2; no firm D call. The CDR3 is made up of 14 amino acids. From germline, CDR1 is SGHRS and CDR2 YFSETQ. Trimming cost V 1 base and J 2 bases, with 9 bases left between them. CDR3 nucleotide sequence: TGCGCCAGCAGCTTGCCCGATGGAAACTATGGCTACACCTTC. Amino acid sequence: CASSLPDGNYGYTF.

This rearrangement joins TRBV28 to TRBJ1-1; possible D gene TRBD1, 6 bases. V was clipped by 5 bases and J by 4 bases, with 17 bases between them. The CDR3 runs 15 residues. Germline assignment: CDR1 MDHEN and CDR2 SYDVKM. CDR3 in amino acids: CASSPEGGGFTEAFF. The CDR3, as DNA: TGTGCCAGCAGTCCCGAAGGGGGAGGATTCACTGAAGCTTTCTTT.

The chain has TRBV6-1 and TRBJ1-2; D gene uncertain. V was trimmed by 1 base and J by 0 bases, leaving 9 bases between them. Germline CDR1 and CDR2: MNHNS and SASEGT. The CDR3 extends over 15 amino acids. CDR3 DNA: TGTGCCAGCAGTGAAGGCCAGGCGACTAACTATGGCTACACCTTC. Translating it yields CASSEGQATNYGYTF.

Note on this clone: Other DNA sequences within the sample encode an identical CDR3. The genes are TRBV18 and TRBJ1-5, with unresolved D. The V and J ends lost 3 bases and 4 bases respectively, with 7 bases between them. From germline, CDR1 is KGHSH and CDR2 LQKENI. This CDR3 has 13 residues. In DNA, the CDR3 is TGTGCCAGCTCACCGGAGGGAAATCAGCCCCAGCATTTT. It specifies CASSPEGNQPQHF.

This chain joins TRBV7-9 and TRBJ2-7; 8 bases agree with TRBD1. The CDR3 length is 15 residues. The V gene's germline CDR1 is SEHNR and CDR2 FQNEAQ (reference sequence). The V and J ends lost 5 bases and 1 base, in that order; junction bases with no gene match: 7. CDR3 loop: CASSGGQERSYEQYF. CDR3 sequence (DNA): TGTGCCAGCAGCGGGGGACAGGAAAGGTCCTACGAGCAGTACTTC.

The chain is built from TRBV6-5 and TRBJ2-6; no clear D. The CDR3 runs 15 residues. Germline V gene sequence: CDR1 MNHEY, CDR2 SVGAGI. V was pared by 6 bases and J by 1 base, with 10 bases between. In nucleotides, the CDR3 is TGTGCCAGCAGCCAACTATCTTCTGGGGCCAACGTCCTGACTTTC. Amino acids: CASSQLSSGANVLTF.

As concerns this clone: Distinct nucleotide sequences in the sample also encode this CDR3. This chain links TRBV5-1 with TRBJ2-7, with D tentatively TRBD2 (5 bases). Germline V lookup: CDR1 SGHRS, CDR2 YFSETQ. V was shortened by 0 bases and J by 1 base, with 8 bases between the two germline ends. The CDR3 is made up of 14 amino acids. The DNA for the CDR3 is TGCGCCAGCAGCTTGGCGGGGTCATCCTACGAGCAGTACTTC. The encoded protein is CASSLAGSSYEQYF.

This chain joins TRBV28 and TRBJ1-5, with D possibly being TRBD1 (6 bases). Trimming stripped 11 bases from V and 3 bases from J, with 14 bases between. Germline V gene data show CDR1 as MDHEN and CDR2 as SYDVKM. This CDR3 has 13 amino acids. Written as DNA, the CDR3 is TGTGCCGTGCAACAGGGTTCCAATCAGCCCCAGCATTTT. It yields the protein CAVQQGSNQPQHF.

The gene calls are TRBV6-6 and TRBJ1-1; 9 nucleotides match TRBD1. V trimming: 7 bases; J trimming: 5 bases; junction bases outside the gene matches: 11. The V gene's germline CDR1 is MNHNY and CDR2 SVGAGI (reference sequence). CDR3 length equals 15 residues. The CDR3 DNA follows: TGTGCCAGCACCCCCGGAGGGACAGGGAGTACTGAAGCTTTCTTT. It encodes CASTPGGTGSTEAFF.

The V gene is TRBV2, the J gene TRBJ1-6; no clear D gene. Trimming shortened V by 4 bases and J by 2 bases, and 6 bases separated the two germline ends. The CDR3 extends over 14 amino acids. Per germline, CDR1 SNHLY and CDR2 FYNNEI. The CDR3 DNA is TGTGCCAGCAGTGGAGGTACCTATAATTCACCCCTCCACTTT. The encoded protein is CASSGGTYNSPLHF.

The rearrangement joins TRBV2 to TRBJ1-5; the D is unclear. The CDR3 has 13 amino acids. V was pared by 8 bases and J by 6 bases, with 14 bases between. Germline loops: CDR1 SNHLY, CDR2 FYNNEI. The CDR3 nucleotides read TGTGCCAGCTCGACCGAATGGGGTCAGCCCCAGCATTTT. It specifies CASSTEWGQPQHF.

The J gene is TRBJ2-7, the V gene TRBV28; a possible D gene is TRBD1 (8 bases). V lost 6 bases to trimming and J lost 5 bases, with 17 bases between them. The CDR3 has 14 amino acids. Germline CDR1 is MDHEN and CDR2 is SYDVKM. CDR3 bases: TGTGCCAGCAGAAGGACAGGGACTACACACGAGCAGTACTTC. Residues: CASRRTGTTHEQYF. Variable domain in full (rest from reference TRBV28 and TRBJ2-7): DVKVTQSSRYLVKRTGEKVFLECVQDMDHENMFWYRQDPGLGLRLIYFSYDVKMKEKGDIPEGYSVSREKKERFSLILESASTNQTSMYLCASRRTGTTHEQYFGPGTRLTVT.

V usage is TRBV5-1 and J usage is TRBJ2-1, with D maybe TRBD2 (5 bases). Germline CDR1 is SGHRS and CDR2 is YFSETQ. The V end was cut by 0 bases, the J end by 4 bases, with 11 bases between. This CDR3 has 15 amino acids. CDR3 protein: CASSLVATEYNEQFF. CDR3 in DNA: TGCGCCAGCAGCTTGGTAGCGACGGAATACAATGAGCAGTTCTTC.

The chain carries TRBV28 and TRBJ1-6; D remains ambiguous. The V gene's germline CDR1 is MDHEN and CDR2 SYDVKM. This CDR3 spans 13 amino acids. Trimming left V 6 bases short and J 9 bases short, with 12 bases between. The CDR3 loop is CASSPNLLSPLHF. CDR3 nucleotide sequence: TGTGCCAGCAGCCCAAATTTACTTTCACCCCTCCACTTT. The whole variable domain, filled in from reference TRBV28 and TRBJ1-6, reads DVKVTQSSRYLVKRTGEKVFLECVQDMDHENMFWYRQDPGLGLRLIYFSYDVKMKEKGDIPEGYSVSREKKERFSLILESASTNQTSMYLCASSPNLLSPLHFGNGTRLTVT.

Written as DNA, the CDR3 is TGTGCCAGCAGCCAAACGGTGGGCGGGTTTGGAGAGACCCAGTACTTC. Translation gives CASSQTVGGFGETQYF. The chain employs TRBV9 and TRBJ2-5; TRBD2 might be the D (5 bases). Trimming stripped 4 bases from V and 4 bases from J, with 20 bases between. The germline gives CDR1 SGDLS, CDR2 YYNGEE. The CDR3 runs 16 residues. Using reference TRBV9 and TRBJ2-5 for the parts outside the CDR3, the full variable domain is DSGVTQTPKHLITATGQRVTLRCSPRSGDLSVYWYQQSLDQGLQFLIQYYNGEERAKGNILERFSAQQFPDLHSELNLSSLELGDSALYFCASSQTVGGFGETQYFGPGTRLLVL.

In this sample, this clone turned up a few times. CDR3 bases: TGTGCCAGCAGCTCAAGACCGAACACTGAAGCTTTCTTT. It is translated as CASSSRPNTEAFF. The genes are TRBV28 and TRBJ1-1; D is ambiguous. Germline CDR1 is MDHEN and CDR2 is SYDVKM. Trimming removed 6 bases from V and 1 base from J, with 9 bases in between. This CDR3 has 13 amino acids.

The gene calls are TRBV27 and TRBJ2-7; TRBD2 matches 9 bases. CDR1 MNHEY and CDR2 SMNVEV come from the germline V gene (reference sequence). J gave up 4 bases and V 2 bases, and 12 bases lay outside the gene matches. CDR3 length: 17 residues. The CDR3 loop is CASSLPPLAGNRYEQYF. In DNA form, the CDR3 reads TGTGCCAGCAGTTTACCCCCACTAGCGGGCAATCGTTACGAGCAGTACTTC.

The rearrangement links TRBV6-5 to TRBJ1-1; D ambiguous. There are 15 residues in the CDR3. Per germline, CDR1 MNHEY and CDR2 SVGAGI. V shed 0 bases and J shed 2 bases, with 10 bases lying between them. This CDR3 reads CASSYSAQVNTEAFF. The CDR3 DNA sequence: TGTGCCAGCAGTTACTCGGCCCAGGTAAACACTGAAGCTTTCTTT.

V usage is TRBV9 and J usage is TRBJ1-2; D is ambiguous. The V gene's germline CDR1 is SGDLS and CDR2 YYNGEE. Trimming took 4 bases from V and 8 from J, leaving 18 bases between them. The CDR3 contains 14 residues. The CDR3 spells CASSPEDVASGYTF. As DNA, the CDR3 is TGTGCCAGCAGCCCCGAGGATGTGGCAAGCGGCTACACCTTC.

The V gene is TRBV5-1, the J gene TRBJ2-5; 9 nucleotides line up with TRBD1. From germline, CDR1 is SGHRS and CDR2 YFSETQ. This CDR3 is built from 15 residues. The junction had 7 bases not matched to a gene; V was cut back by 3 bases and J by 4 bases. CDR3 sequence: CASSSTGTGRETQYF. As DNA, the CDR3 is TGCGCCAGCAGCTCGACGGGGACAGGGCGAGAGACCCAGTACTTC.

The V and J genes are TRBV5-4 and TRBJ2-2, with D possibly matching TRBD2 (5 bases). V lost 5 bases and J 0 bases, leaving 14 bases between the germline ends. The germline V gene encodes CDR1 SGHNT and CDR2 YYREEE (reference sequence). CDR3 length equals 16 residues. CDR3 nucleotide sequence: TGTGCCAGCAGGGCGATTCGGGGAGCGAACACCGGGGAGCTGTTTTTT. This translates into CASRAIRGANTGELFF.

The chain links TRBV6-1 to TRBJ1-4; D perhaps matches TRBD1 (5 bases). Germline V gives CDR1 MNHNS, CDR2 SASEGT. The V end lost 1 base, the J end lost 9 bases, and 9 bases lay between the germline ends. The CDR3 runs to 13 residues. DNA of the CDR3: TGTGCCAGCAGTGAAGGGGGACTACAAAAACTGTTTTTT. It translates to CASSEGGLQKLFF.

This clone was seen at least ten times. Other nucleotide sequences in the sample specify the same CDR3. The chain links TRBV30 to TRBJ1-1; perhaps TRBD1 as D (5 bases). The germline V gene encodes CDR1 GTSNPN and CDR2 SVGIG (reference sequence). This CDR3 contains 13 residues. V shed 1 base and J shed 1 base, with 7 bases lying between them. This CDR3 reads CAWSAQGNTEAFF. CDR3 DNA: TGTGCCTGGAGTGCCCAGGGGAACACTGAAGCTTTCTTT.

The CDR3 nucleotides are TGTGCCATCGGGACAGGGAGCACAGATACGCAGTATTTT. Protein product: CAIGTGSTDTQYF. This sequence joins TRBV10-3 and TRBJ2-3; 9 positions match TRBD1. There are 13 residues in the CDR3. Trimming cost V 8 bases and J 0 bases; bases outside gene matches: 0. Germline V gene sequence: CDR1 ENHRY, CDR2 SYGVKD.

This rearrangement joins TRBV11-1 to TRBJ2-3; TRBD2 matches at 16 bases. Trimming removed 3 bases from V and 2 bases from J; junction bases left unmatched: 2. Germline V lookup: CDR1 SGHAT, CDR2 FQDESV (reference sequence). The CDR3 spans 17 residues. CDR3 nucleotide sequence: TGTGCCAGCAGCTTGGGACTAGCGGGGGGGCTCACAGATACGCAGTATTTT. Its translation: CASSLGLAGGLTDTQYF.

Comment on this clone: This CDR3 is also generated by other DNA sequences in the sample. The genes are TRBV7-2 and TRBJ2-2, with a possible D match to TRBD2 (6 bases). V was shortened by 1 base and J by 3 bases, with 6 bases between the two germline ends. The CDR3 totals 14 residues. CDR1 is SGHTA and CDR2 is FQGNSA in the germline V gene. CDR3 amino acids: CASSLGGDTGELFF. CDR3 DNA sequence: TGTGCCAGCAGCTTAGGCGGGGACACCGGGGAGCTGTTTTTT.

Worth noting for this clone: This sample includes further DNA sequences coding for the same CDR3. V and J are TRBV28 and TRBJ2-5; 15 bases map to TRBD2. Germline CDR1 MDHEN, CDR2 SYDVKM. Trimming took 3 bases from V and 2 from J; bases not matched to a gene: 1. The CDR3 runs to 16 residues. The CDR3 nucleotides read TGTGCCAGCAGTTTGGGACTAGCGGGGGGACAAGAGACCCAGTACTTC. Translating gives CASSLGLAGGQETQYF.

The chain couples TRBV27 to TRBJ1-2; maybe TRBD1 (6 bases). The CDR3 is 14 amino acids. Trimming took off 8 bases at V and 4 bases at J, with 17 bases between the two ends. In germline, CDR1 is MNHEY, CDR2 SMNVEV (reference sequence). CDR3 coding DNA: TGTGCCAGCGCACCCGGAGCGACAGGCTATGGCTACACCTTC. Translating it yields CASAPGATGYGYTF.

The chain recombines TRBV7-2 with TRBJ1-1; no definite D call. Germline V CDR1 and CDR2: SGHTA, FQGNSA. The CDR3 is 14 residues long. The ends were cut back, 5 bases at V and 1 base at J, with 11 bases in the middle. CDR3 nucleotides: TGTGCCAGCAGCCTCACGCGGGGGAACACTGAAGCTTTCTTT. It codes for CASSLTRGNTEAFF.